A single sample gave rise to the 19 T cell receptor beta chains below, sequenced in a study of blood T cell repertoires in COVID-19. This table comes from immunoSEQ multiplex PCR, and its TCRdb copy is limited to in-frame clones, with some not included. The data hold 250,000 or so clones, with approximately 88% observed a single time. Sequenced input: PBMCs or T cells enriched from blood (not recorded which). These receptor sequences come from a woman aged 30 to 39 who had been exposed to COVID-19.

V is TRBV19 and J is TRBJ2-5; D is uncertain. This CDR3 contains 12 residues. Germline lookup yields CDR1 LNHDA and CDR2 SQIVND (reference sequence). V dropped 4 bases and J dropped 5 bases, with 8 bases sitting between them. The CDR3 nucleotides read TGTGCCAGTAGTAGCGGTGTGGAGACCCAGTACTTC. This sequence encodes CASSSGVETQYF.

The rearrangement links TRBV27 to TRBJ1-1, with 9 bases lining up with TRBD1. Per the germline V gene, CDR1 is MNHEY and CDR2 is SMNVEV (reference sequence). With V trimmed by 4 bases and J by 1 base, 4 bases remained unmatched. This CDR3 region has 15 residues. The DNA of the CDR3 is TGTGCCAGCAGTTACAGGGGGCAGGGGAACACTGAAGCTTTCTTT. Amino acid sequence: CASSYRGQGNTEAFF.

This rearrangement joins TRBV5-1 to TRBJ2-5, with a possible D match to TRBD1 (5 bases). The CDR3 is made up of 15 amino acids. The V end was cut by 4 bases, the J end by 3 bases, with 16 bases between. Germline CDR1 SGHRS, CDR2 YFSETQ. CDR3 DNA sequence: TGCGCCAGCAGCCATTCTCGACAGTTTGAAGAGACCCAGTACTTC. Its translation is CASSHSRQFEETQYF.

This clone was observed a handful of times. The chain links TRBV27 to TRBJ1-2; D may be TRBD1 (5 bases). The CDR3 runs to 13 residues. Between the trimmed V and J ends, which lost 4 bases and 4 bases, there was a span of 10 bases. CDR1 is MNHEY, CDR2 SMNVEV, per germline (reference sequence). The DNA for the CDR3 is TGTGCCAGCAGTTCGCCAGGGTCCTATGGCTACACCTTC. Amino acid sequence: CASSSPGSYGYTF.

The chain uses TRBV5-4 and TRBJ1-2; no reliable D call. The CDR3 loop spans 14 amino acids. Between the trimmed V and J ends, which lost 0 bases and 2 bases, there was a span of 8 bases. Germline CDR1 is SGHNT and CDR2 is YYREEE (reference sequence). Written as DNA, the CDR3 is TGTGCCAGCAGCTTGGTGTCGGAGAACTATGGCTACACCTTC. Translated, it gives CASSLVSENYGYTF.

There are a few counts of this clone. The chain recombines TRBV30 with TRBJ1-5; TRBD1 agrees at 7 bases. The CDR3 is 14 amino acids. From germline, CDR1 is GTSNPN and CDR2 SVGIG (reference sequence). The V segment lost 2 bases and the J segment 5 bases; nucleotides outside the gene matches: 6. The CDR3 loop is CAWSLTGEHQPQHF. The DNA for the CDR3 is TGTGCCTGGAGTCTTACAGGGGAACATCAGCCCCAGCATTTT.

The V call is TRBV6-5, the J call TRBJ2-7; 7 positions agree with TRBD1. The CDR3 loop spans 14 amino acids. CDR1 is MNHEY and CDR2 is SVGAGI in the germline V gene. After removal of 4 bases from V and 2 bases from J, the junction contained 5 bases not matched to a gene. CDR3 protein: CASSSWTGAYEQYF. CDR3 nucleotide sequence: TGTGCCAGCAGTTCCTGGACAGGAGCCTACGAGCAGTACTTC.

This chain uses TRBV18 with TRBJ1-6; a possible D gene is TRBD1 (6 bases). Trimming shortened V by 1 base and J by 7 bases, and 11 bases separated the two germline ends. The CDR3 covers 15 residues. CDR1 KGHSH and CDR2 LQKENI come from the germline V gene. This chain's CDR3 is CASSPLNRVNSPLHF. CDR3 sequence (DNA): TGTGCCAGCTCACCACTTAACAGGGTGAATTCACCCCTCCACTTT.

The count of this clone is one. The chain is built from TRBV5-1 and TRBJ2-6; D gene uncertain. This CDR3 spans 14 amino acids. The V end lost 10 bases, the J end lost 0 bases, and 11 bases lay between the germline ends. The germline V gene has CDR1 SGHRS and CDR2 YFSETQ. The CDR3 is CASGLPSGANVLTF. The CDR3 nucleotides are TGCGCCTCGGGTTTACCCTCTGGGGCCAACGTCCTGACTTTC.

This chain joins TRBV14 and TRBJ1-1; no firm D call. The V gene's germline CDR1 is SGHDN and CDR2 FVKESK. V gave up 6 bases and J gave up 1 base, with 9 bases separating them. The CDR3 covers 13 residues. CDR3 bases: TGTGCCAGCAGTTTCGAGTGGAACACTGAAGCTTTCTTT. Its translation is CASSFEWNTEAFF.

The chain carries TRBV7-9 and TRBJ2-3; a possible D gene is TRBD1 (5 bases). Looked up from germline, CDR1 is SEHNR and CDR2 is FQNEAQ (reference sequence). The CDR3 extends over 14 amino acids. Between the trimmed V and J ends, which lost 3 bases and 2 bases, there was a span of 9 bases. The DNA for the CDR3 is TGTGCCAGCAGCTTTTATGGGGCCACAGATACGCAGTATTTT. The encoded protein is CASSFYGATDTQYF.

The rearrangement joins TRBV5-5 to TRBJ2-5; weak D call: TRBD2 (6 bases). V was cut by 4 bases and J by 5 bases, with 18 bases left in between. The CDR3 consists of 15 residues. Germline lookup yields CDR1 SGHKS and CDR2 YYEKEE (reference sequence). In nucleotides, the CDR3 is TGTGCCAGCAGCCTTGCTCCGGACTACGATGAGACCCAGTACTTC. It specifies CASSLAPDYDETQYF.

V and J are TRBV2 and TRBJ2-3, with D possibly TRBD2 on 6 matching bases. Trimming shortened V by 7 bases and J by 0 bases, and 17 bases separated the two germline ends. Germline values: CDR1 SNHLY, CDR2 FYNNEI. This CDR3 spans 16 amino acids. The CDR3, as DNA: TGTGCCAGCACATGGGAGGCAGGGTTGAGCACAGATACGCAGTATTTT. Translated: CASTWEAGLSTDTQYF.

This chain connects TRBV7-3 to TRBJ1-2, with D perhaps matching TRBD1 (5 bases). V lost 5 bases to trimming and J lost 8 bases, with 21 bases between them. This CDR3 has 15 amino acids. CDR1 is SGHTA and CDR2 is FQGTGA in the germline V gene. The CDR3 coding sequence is TGTGCCAGCAGCCCGACCGGGACTTCTATGAGCGGCTACACCTTC. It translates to CASSPTGTSMSGYTF. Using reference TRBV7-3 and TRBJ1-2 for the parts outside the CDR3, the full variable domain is GAGVSQTPSNKVTEKGKYVELRCDPISGHTALYWYRQSLGQGPEFLIYFQGTGAADDSGLPNDRFFAVRPEGSVSTLKIQRTERGDSAVYLCASSPTGTSMSGYTFGSGTRLTVV.

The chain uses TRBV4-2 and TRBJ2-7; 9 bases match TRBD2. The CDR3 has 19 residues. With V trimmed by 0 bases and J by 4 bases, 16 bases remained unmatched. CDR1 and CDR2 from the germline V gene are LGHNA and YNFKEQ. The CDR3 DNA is TGTGCCAGCAGCCAAGAGTTTTGGAGACCGCGGGAGGGTGAGTACGAGCAGTACTTC. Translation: CASSQEFWRPREGEYEQYF.

CDR3 sequence: CASSRRLDNEQFF. The CDR3, as DNA: TGCGCCAGCAGCAGGAGACTGGACAATGAGCAGTTCTTC. This chain joins TRBV5-1 and TRBJ2-1; D is uncertain. The V and J ends lost 4 bases and 5 bases respectively, with 10 bases between them. This CDR3 has 13 amino acids. Germline CDR1 SGHRS, CDR2 YFSETQ.

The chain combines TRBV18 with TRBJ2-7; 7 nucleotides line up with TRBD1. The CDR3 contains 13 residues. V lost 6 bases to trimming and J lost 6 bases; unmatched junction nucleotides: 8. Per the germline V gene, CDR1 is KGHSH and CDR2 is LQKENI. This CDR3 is CASSSDRAAEQYF. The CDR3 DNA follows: TGTGCCAGCTCGTCAGACAGGGCGGCCGAGCAGTACTTC.

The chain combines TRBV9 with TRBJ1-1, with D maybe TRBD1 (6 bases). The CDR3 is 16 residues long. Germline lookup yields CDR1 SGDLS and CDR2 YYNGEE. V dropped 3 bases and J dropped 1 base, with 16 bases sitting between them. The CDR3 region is CASSAKAGVGNTEAFF. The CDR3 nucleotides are TGTGCCAGCAGCGCAAAAGCAGGGGTGGGGAACACTGAAGCTTTCTTT.

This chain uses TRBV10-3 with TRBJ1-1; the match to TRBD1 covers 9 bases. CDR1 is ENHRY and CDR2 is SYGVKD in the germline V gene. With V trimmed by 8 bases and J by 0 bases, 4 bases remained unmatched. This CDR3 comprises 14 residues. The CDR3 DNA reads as TGTGCCATCGGACAGGGGTTTTTGAACACTGAAGCTTTCTTT. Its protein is CAIGQGFLNTEAFF.